Presented here are 25 T cell receptor beta chains from one specimen sequenced in a study of blood T cell repertoires in COVID-19. Only in-frame clones appear in the TCRdb table, and some are missing; sequencing was by immunoSEQ multiplex PCR. The repertoire holds about 18,000 clones, approximately 85% seen once, with about 14% in the top ten. Sequenced input: peripheral blood. The receptors stem from a man aged 35 to 55 with active or convalescent COVID-19.

This rearrangement joins TRBV19 to TRBJ1-4; 8 bases are shared with TRBD1. CDR3 length: 14 residues. Germline lookup yields CDR1 LNHDA and CDR2 SQIVND (reference sequence). V shed 6 bases and J 8 bases; nucleotides not matched to a gene: 8. As DNA, the CDR3 is TGTGCCAGTAGGGCAACAGGGGGTTGGGAAAAACTGTTTTTT. Translating it yields CASRATGGWEKLFF.

V is TRBV11-3 and J is TRBJ2-1, with 9 positions matching TRBD1. Unmatched junction bases numbered 12, after V lost 0 bases and J lost 9 bases. The CDR3 has 17 amino acids. Germline CDR1 reads SGHNT; CDR2 reads YENEEA. Here the CDR3 reads CASSLDGGQGIGIEQFF. The DNA of the CDR3 is TGTGCCAGCAGCTTAGACGGAGGACAGGGGATTGGTATTGAGCAGTTCTTC.

This chain connects TRBV4-3 to TRBJ1-2, with 7 positions matching TRBD1. Trimming cost V 6 bases and J 3 bases; bases outside gene matches: 10. Per germline, CDR1 LGHNA and CDR2 YSLEER. The CDR3 is 15 residues long. CDR3 protein: CASSRSGTADYGYTF. The CDR3 nucleotides are TGCGCCAGCAGTCGATCGGGGACAGCTGACTATGGCTACACCTTC.

CDR3 residues: CASSLGASVHEQYF. The CDR3 coding sequence is TGTGCCAGCAGCTTAGGGGCCTCGGTCCACGAGCAGTACTTC. J is TRBJ2-7 and V is TRBV5-6; maybe TRBD1 (5 bases). Germline lookup yields CDR1 SGHDT and CDR2 YYEEEE. There are 14 residues in the CDR3. V was pared by 2 bases and J by 5 bases, with 14 bases between.

V is TRBV7-6 and J is TRBJ2-3; D unresolved. V gave up 1 base and J gave up 0 bases, with 20 bases separating them. CDR3 length equals 19 residues. Germline V gene sequence: CDR1 SGHVS, CDR2 FNYEAQ. The chain's CDR3 is CASSLEAPRSSTSTDTQYF. In nucleotides, the CDR3 is TGTGCCAGCAGCTTAGAGGCGCCCAGGTCCTCAACTAGCACAGATACGCAGTATTTT.

This chain connects TRBV5-8 to TRBJ2-7, with 7 bases aligning to TRBD2. The CDR3 runs to 11 residues. Germline CDR1 and CDR2: SGHTS and YDEGEE. Here the CDR3 DNA reads TGTGCGGGGGGGAGGGTCTACGAGCAGTACTTC. This gives the protein CAGGRVYEQYF. The full variable domain, with the rest looked up from reference TRBV5-8 and TRBJ2-7, is EAGVTQSPTHLIKTRGQQATLRCSPISGHTSVYWYQQALGLGLQFLLWYDEGEERNRGNFPPRFSGRQFPNYSSELNVNALELEDSALYLCAGGRVYEQYFGPGTRLTVT.

The CDR3: CASSSTGTGGSYEQYF. The DNA for the CDR3 is TGTGCCAGCAGCTCAACCGGGACAGGGGGCTCGTACGAGCAGTACTTC. V and J are TRBV13 and TRBJ2-7; TRBD1 aligns across 12 bases. Germline CDR1 reads PRHDT; CDR2 reads FYEKMQ (reference sequence). This CDR3 region has 16 residues. J lost 4 bases, V lost 4 bases, and 8 bases had no gene match.

This chain links TRBV15 with TRBJ1-4; no firm D call. This CDR3 has 15 residues. V lost 0 bases to trimming and J lost 8 bases, with 13 bases between them. The germline gives CDR1 LNHNV, CDR2 YYDKDF (reference sequence). The CDR3 here is CATSRDFGISEKLFF. CDR3 sequence (DNA): TGTGCCACCAGCAGAGATTTCGGTATCTCCGAAAAACTGTTTTTT.

The CDR3 DNA follows: TGTGCCAGCAGCAGCAGGGGATCGGAGACCCAGTACTTC. It is translated as CASSSRGSETQYF. The chain recombines TRBV2 with TRBJ2-5; tentatively, D is TRBD1 (6 bases). Trimming removed 6 bases from V and 5 bases from J, with 13 bases in between. The CDR3 runs 13 residues. Germline V gives CDR1 SNHLY, CDR2 FYNNEI.

In DNA, the CDR3 is TGTGCCATCAGTGTCAATTATTCACCCCTCCACTTT. Amino acids: CAISVNYSPLHF. The chain links TRBV10-3 to TRBJ1-6; D ambiguous. The germline gives CDR1 ENHRY, CDR2 SYGVKD. Trimming took 4 bases from V and 8 from J, leaving 6 bases between them. The CDR3 is made up of 12 amino acids.

The chain has TRBV7-9 and TRBJ2-3; TRBD1 matches 7 bases. CDR1 is SEHNR, CDR2 FQNEAQ, per germline (reference sequence). CDR3 length equals 17 residues. The junction had 11 bases not matched to a gene; V was cut back by 3 bases and J by 2 bases. The CDR3 sequence: CASSFRRTGFLTDTQYF. The CDR3 coding sequence is TGTGCCAGCAGCTTTCGACGGACAGGTTTTCTCACAGATACGCAGTATTTT.

The J gene is TRBJ2-1, the V gene TRBV5-6, with a possible D match to TRBD2 (6 bases). The CDR3 loop spans 14 amino acids. CDR1 is SGHDT, CDR2 YYEEEE, per germline. V was clipped by 0 bases and J by 5 bases, with 9 bases between them. Here the CDR3 reads CASSLASANNEQFF. Here the CDR3 DNA reads TGTGCCAGCAGCTTGGCTAGCGCCAACAATGAGCAGTTCTTC.

The genes are TRBV18 and TRBJ1-1, with D possibly TRBD1 on 5 matching bases. V was clipped by 3 bases and J by 2 bases, with 13 bases between them. CDR1 and CDR2 (germline): KGHSH, LQKENI. This CDR3 has 15 amino acids. This CDR3 is CASSPYPRENTEAFF. The CDR3 region has the DNA TGTGCCAGCTCACCTTACCCCAGGGAAAACACTGAAGCTTTCTTT.

V and J are TRBV27 and TRBJ2-7, with 7 bases aligning to TRBD1. The CDR3 extends over 13 amino acids. Germline loops: CDR1 MNHEY, CDR2 SMNVEV (reference sequence). The J segment lost 2 bases and the V segment lost 6 bases, leaving 4 bases of the junction unmatched. CDR3 bases: TGTGCCAGCAGCTATACAGGGGCCTACGAGCAGTACTTC. Residues: CASSYTGAYEQYF.

The chain joins TRBV11-2 to TRBJ1-1; weak D call: TRBD1 (5 bases). V shed 1 base and J shed 5 bases, with 11 bases lying between them. CDR3 length: 14 amino acids. The germline CDR1 and CDR2 sequences are SGHAT and FQNNGV. For the CDR3, the DNA is TGTGCCAGCAGCTTAGGCGGGGGTTATACTGAAGCTTTCTTT. It translates to CASSLGGGYTEAFF.

The chain recombines TRBV15 with TRBJ1-4, with 11 bases aligning to TRBD1. In germline, CDR1 is LNHNV, CDR2 YYDKDF (reference sequence). The CDR3 loop spans 14 amino acids. V lost 6 bases to trimming and J lost 8 bases; unmatched junction nucleotides: 5. The CDR3 protein is CATSEDRGQEKLFF. The CDR3 DNA follows: TGTGCCACCAGTGAGGACAGGGGGCAAGAAAAACTGTTTTTT.

The chain employs TRBV7-9 and TRBJ1-2; TRBD1 aligns across 12 bases. The V and J ends lost 2 bases and 5 bases, in that order; junction bases with no gene match: 15. This CDR3 has 19 residues. Germline CDR1 is SEHNR and CDR2 is FQNEAQ (reference sequence). The CDR3 coding sequence is TGTGCCAGCAGCTTAATCTCCCGGGACAGGGGGCATCTAGGGTATGGCTACACCTTC. Translated: CASSLISRDRGHLGYGYTF.

J is TRBJ2-7 and V is TRBV11-3; TRBD1 matches 11 bases. The germline gives CDR1 SGHNT, CDR2 YENEEA. After removal of 4 bases from V and 9 bases from J, the junction contained 5 bases not matched to a gene. The CDR3 length is 13 residues. Here the CDR3 DNA reads TGTGCCAGCAGCTCCACGGACAGGGGGCTGCAGTACTTC. Translating gives CASSSTDRGLQYF.

The chain uses TRBV28 and TRBJ1-2; 8 bases line up with TRBD1. The length of the CDR3 is 14 residues. Germline assignment: CDR1 MDHEN and CDR2 SYDVKM. Trimming cost V 2 bases and J 7 bases; bases outside gene matches: 6. The DNA of the CDR3 is TGTGCCAGCAGTTTAGACAGGGGTGACGGTGGCTACACCTTC. Translation gives CASSLDRGDGGYTF.

The chain links TRBV2 to TRBJ2-7; no definite D call. The CDR3 loop spans 14 amino acids. Germline V CDR1 and CDR2: SNHLY, FYNNEI. The ends were cut back, 8 bases at V and 10 bases at J, with 24 bases in the middle. For the CDR3, the DNA is TGTGCCAGCGGAAACCCGACTGATCGGAGACCTCAGTACTTC. Translation: CASGNPTDRRPQYF.

The V call is TRBV5-4, the J call TRBJ2-5, with D possibly TRBD2 on 7 matching bases. Germline V gives CDR1 SGHNT, CDR2 YYREEE (reference sequence). Trimming removed 2 bases at V and 1 base at J, with 15 bases between. The CDR3 has 16 amino acids. The CDR3 coding sequence is TGTGCCAGCAGCTTTGGGGGGGGCGACCCCCAAGAGACCCAGTACTTC. Translated, it gives CASSFGGGDPQETQYF.

This clone came up once. The chain carries TRBV5-1 and TRBJ1-3; perhaps TRBD1 as D (6 bases). The CDR3 has 15 residues. The V gene's germline CDR1 is SGHRS and CDR2 YFSETQ. Trimming pared 5 bases from V and 0 bases from J, leaving 12 bases between. The CDR3 nucleotides are TGCGCCAGCAGGAAGGACAGTGACTCTGGAAACACCATATATTTT. This translates into CASRKDSDSGNTIYF.

This chain connects TRBV6-5 to TRBJ1-1, with 7 bases aligning to TRBD1. Per the germline V gene, CDR1 is MNHEY and CDR2 is SVGAGI. V lost 4 bases, J lost 3 bases, and 5 bases stayed unmatched. The CDR3 spans 14 residues. The CDR3 DNA reads TGTGCCAGCAGTTCACCCGGGACAGACACTGAAGCTTTCTTT. Amino acids: CASSSPGTDTEAFF.

The chain combines TRBV5-1 with TRBJ1-1, with TRBD1 as a possible D gene (6 bases). The length of the CDR3 is 15 residues. Per germline, CDR1 SGHRS and CDR2 YFSETQ. Trimming took off 1 base at V and 0 bases at J, with 10 bases between the two ends. In nucleotides, the CDR3 is TGCGCCAGCAGCTTGTTTCAGGGGATGAACACTGAAGCTTTCTTT. Its protein product is CASSLFQGMNTEAFF.

The chain employs TRBV11-2 and TRBJ2-2; D possibly corresponds to TRBD1 (5 bases). V was pared by 6 bases and J by 2 bases, with 10 bases between. CDR3 length equals 14 residues. Looked up from germline, CDR1 is SGHAT and CDR2 is FQNNGV. CDR3 in DNA: TGTGCCAGCAGTAGACAGCTAAACACCGGGGAGCTGTTTTTT. It codes for CASSRQLNTGELFF.